This T cell receptor beta chain stems from a study of chemoradiotherapy in HPV16-positive cancers. Study findings and constraints: HPV-specific T cells were functionally defined from only two HPV16-positive patients. Non-HPV-specific T cells did not expand in tumors during treatment, whereas candidate HPV-specific clones and E7-related motifs did.

Repertoires were sampled repeatedly during chemoradiotherapy. Germline CDR1 reads SGHVS; CDR2 reads FNYEAQ. The CDR3 loop spans 15 amino acids. The ends were cut back, 1 base at V and 6 bases at J, with 14 bases in the middle. On this clone: The antigen is unknown.

Method: immunoSEQ multiplex PCR; TCRdb's copy keeps in-frame clones and lacks some. Counted here are some 7,700 clones, roughly 70% occurring once; the ten biggest clones make up approximately 33%. Sample acquisition took place from a patient who underwent chemoradiotherapy. This sequence was found in a human donor with HPV-associated anogenital cancer. The V gene is TRBV7-6, the J gene TRBJ2-3; weak D call: TRBD1 (6 bases). The CDR3 bases are TGTGCCAGCAGCTTAGGTCCAGGGGAGCGGGATACGCAGTATTTT. Residues: CASSLGPGERDTQYF. The full variable domain, rest sourced from reference TRBV7-6 and TRBJ2-3, is GAGVSQSPRYKVTKRGQDVALRCDPISGHVSLYWYRQALGQGPEFLTYFNYEAQQDKSGLPNDRFSAERPEGSISTLTIQRTEQRDSAMYRCASSLGPGERDTQYFGPGTRLTVL.